Listed here are 12 T cell receptor beta chains from one sample, sequenced in a study of T cell repertoires in cytomegalovirus infection. TCRdb processed the reads anew with MiXCR; each CDR3 protein has one entry. The sample comprises 500,000 or so distinct CDR3 sequences, more than 15% of which are singletons, and 20% to 30% rests with the top ten. Sequencing used CD8+ T cells from PBMCs. Receptors originate from a human donor in good health (CMV status not recorded). Some clones in this sample may be carry-over from other donors' samples.

There are many counts of this clonotype. The rearrangement links TRBV7-2 to TRBJ1-5, with a weak D call TRBD1 (5 bases). The germline V and J ends were trimmed by 4 bases and 1 base, with 11 bases remaining between them. Germline V gene sequence: CDR1 SGHTA, CDR2 FQGNSA. CDR3 length: 15 residues. The CDR3: CASSSRGGSNQPQHF. CDR3 sequence (DNA): TGTGCCAGCAGCTCCCGGGGCGGGAGCAATCAGCCCCAGCATTTT.

The J gene is TRBJ2-7, the V gene TRBV15; 7 positions match TRBD2. The CDR3 length is 15 residues. Losses at the gene ends were 5 bases for V and 4 bases for J; bases not matched to a gene: 11. CDR1 and CDR2 (germline): LNHNV, YYDKDF (reference sequence). The CDR3 region has the DNA TGTGCCACCAGCCGGGACGGCGGGAGAGGATACGAGCAGTACTTC. Protein sequence: CATSRDGGRGYEQYF.

Comment on this clonotype: Relative to the germline gene, one junction end is altered; a read error may explain this. The V call is TRBV4-1, the J call TRBJ1-5; D is uncertain. The CDR3 runs to 17 residues. Germline V lookup: CDR1 MGHRA, CDR2 YSYEKL. The CDR3 reads CASSQDKTAYSNQPQRF. Here the CDR3 DNA reads TGCGCCAGCAGCCAAGATAAGACGGCATATAGCAATCAGCCCCAGCGTTTT.

This clonotype was observed a handful of times. The chain combines TRBV28 with TRBJ2-1, with D tentatively TRBD1 or TRBD2 (5 bases each). There are 14 residues in the CDR3. Germline CDR1 reads MDHEN; CDR2 reads SYDVKM. The V gene lost 2 bases and the J gene lost 7 bases, with 12 bases spanning the gap. The CDR3 loop is CASSLGTRWNEQFF. For the CDR3, the DNA is TGTGCCAGCAGTTTAGGGACCCGTTGGAATGAGCAGTTCTTC.

The chain couples TRBV2 to TRBJ2-2; a weak D match, TRBD1 (6 bases). Germline V CDR1 and CDR2: SNHLY, FYNNEI. This CDR3 spans 12 amino acids. Trimming stripped 10 bases from V and 2 bases from J, with 8 bases between. CDR3 nucleotides: TGTGCCACCGGGACAAACACCGGGGAGCTGTTTTTT. This encodes CATGTNTGELFF. The variable domain in full, completed from reference TRBV2 and TRBJ2-2, reads EPEVTQTPSHQVTQMGQEVILRCVPISNHLYFYWYRQILGQKVEFLVSFYNNEISEKSEIFDDQFSVERPDGSNFTLKIRSTKLEDSAMYFCATGTNTGELFFGEGSRLTVL.

A few counts support this clonotype. The chain is built from TRBV19 and TRBJ1-1, with TRBD1 matching over 10 bases. This CDR3 comprises 12 residues. Trimming removed 9 bases from V and 7 bases from J; junction bases left unmatched: 5. Germline CDR1 is LNHDA and CDR2 is SQIVND (reference sequence). DNA for the CDR3: TGTGCCAGCCGGACAGGGGGGATTGAAGCTTTCTTT. This sequence encodes CASRTGGIEAFF.

This clonotype came up many times. The V and J genes are TRBV19 and TRBJ2-3, with 9 bases lining up with TRBD2. Trimming removed 5 bases from V and 5 bases from J; junction bases left unmatched: 17. The CDR3 loop spans 18 amino acids. Germline V gives CDR1 LNHDA, CDR2 SQIVND (reference sequence). CDR3 residues: CASSPAGGPVLSIDTQYF. CDR3 nucleotide sequence: TGTGCCAGTAGTCCCGCGGGAGGGCCAGTTTTGTCGATAGATACGCAGTATTTT.

The rearrangement uses TRBV7-3 and TRBJ2-2, with D unresolved. V shed 5 bases and J shed 4 bases, with 5 bases lying between them. Germline V gene lookup returns CDR1 SGHTA and CDR2 FQGTGA. The CDR3 is 12 residues long. The CDR3 here is CASSGITGELFF. CDR3 in DNA: TGTGCCAGCAGCGGGATCACCGGGGAGCTGTTTTTT. Complete variable domain (other parts from reference TRBV7-3 and TRBJ2-2): GAGVSQTPSNKVTEKGKYVELRCDPISGHTALYWYRQSLGQGPEFLIYFQGTGAADDSGLPNDRFFAVRPEGSVSTLKIQRTERGDSAVYLCASSGITGELFFGEGSRLTVL.

The rearrangement joins TRBV6-2 or TRBV6-3 to TRBJ2-1; 15 positions match TRBD2. Germline CDR1 MNHEY, CDR2 SVGEGT. The V gene end was trimmed by 0 bases and the J gene end by 5 bases; junction bases not matched to a gene: 8. The CDR3 is 19 residues long. The CDR3 DNA reads TGTGCCAGCAGTTACTCTGGACTAGCGGGAGGGCCGAATCACAATGAGCAGTTCTTC. It yields the protein CASSYSGLAGGPNHNEQFF.

This clonotype has at least ten counts. The chain links TRBV11-2 to TRBJ2-3; a weak D match, TRBD1 (5 bases). Germline CDR1 reads SGHAT; CDR2 reads FQNNGV. The CDR3 loop spans 14 amino acids. Trimming stripped 2 bases from V and 2 bases from J, with 8 bases between. The CDR3 DNA sequence: TGTGCCAGCAGCTTACAGGGCCACACAGATACGCAGTATTTT. It encodes CASSLQGHTDTQYF.

This clonotype occurred many times. The chain is built from TRBV19 and TRBJ1-6, with D uncertain. The CDR3 consists of 14 residues. From germline, CDR1 is LNHDA and CDR2 SQIVND (reference sequence). Trimming removed 4 bases from V and 8 bases from J, with 12 bases in between. The CDR3 nucleotides are TGTGCCAGTAGTAGTGGGTCGGATTATTCACCCCTCCACTTT. This encodes CASSSGSDYSPLHF.

This clonotype was observed a handful of times. The chain carries TRBV11-2 and TRBJ2-5; 7 bases are a match to TRBD1. The CDR3 runs to 17 residues. Per the germline V gene, CDR1 is SGHAT and CDR2 is FQNNGV. J gave up 0 bases and V 0 bases, and 7 bases lay outside the gene matches. CDR3 region: CASSLDWTGTDQETQYF. CDR3 sequence (DNA): TGTGCCAGCAGCTTAGACTGGACCGGGACAGACCAAGAGACCCAGTACTTC.